This T cell receptor (beta chain) came from a study of T cells in tumors after PD-1 blockade. Overall study: Prior checkpoint blockade, systemic immunosuppressant use, or anti-cancer therapy within 4 weeks excluded patients. Some patients also took daily vismodegib 150 mg during anti-PD-1 treatment. Study results and caveats: About 45% of tumor TCR clonotypes were also found in blood.

Concerning this clone itself: Its antigen is unknown.

Only in-frame clones appear in the TCRdb table, and some are missing; sequencing was by immunoSEQ multiplex PCR. The sample carries approximately 35,000 clones, roughly 73% recorded once. The source was PBMCs, collected before anti-PD-1 treatment. This clonotype was sampled from a human donor with basal cell carcinoma.

The chain's CDR3 is CASSQDPRQGYGYTF. CDR3 coding DNA: TGCGCCAGCAGCCAAGATCCCCGACAGGGATATGGCTACACCTTC. This chain links TRBV4-3 with TRBJ1-2, with TRBD1 matching 7 bases. V lost 0 bases and J lost 5; bases outside the gene matches: 6. The CDR3 runs 15 residues. Looked up from germline, CDR1 is LGHNA and CDR2 is YSLEER.